The next 15 T cell receptor beta chains were all read from a single sample in a study of blood T cell repertoires in COVID-19. The table came from immunoSEQ multiplex PCR; TCRdb's copy has only in-frame clones and leaves some out. Of 150,000 to 200,000 clones listed, roughly 83% are singletons. The sequenced material came from PBMCs or T cells enriched from blood (not recorded which). All receptors derive from a woman aged 60-70 years who had recovered from COVID-19.

The chain couples TRBV2 to TRBJ2-2, with 8 bases aligning to TRBD2. Trimming took 4 bases from V and 7 from J; bases not matched to a gene: 11. The CDR3 length is 16 residues. Germline CDR1 and CDR2: SNHLY and FYNNEI. Here the CDR3 DNA reads TGTGCCAGCAGTGGAGAGCATCCCCGGGGGGGCGGGGAGCTGTTTTTT. Amino acid sequence: CASSGEHPRGGGELFF.

The chain is built from TRBV2 and TRBJ2-6, with TRBD1 as a possible D gene (6 bases). V lost 4 bases to trimming and J lost 0 bases, with 10 bases between them. CDR3 length: 16 amino acids. The germline gives CDR1 SNHLY, CDR2 FYNNEI. This CDR3 is CASSAARGSGANVLTF. The DNA of the CDR3 is TGTGCCAGCAGTGCGGCCAGGGGCTCTGGGGCCAACGTCCTGACTTTC. The whole variable domain, filled in from reference TRBV2 and TRBJ2-6, reads EPEVTQTPSHQVTQMGQEVILRCVPISNHLYFYWYRQILGQKVEFLVSFYNNEISEKSEIFDDQFSVERPDGSNFTLKIRSTKLEDSAMYFCASSAARGSGANVLTFGAGSRLTVL.

CDR3 sequence reads: CASSQEAVYEQYF. The CDR3 DNA is TGCGCCAGCAGCCAGGAAGCGGTCTACGAGCAGTACTTC. V is TRBV4-1 and J is TRBJ2-7; maybe TRBD2 (5 bases). Trimming removed 3 bases from V and 3 bases from J, with 9 bases in between. CDR3 length: 13 amino acids. Per germline, CDR1 MGHRA and CDR2 YSYEKL.

The chain has TRBV5-1 and TRBJ2-2; 9 bases agree with TRBD2. J was trimmed by 1 base and V by 0 bases; bases with no gene match: 1. The germline V gene has CDR1 SGHRS and CDR2 YFSETQ. This CDR3 spans 16 amino acids. This CDR3 is CASSLVAGVNTGELFF. Written as DNA, the CDR3 is TGCGCCAGCAGCTTGGTAGCGGGGGTGAACACCGGGGAGCTGTTTTTT. Variable domain in full (rest from reference TRBV5-1 and TRBJ2-2): KAGVTQTPRYLIKTRGQQVTLSCSPISGHRSVSWYQQTPGQGLQFLFEYFSETQRNKGNFPGRFSGRQFSNSRSEMNVSTLELGDSALYLCASSLVAGVNTGELFFGEGSRLTVL.

V and J are TRBV6-5 and TRBJ2-5; 11 nucleotides align to TRBD1. The CDR3 has 15 amino acids. Germline loops: CDR1 MNHEY, CDR2 SVGAGI. V was pared by 5 bases and J by 5 bases, with 7 bases of the junction left unmatched. CDR3 amino acids: CASSQGQGGGETQYF. DNA for the CDR3: TGTGCCAGCAGTCAGGGACAGGGGGGAGGGGAGACCCAGTACTTC.

CDR3 DNA sequence: TGCGCCATACGGTTCGCCGAGCAGTACTTC. Protein: CAIRFAEQYF. The rearrangement links TRBV23-1 to TRBJ2-7; no reliable D call. TRBV23-1 is placed among ORFs of uncertain function. Trimming cost V 10 bases and J 6 bases, with 10 bases left between them. The length of the CDR3 is 10 residues.

Concerning this clone: At one of its ends the junction is not consistent with the germline gene, which may arise from a read error. The identical CDR3 is also encoded by other nucleotide sequences in the sample. This rearrangement joins TRBV4-1 to TRBJ2-7, with TRBD2 matching over 7 bases. Germline values: CDR1 MGHRA, CDR2 YSYEKL. The CDR3 is 17 residues long. The DNA for the CDR3 is TGCGCCAGCAGTCCCCGATTTCCTAGCGGCTCCTCCTATGAGCAGTACTTC. Translating it yields CASSPRFPSGSSYEQYF.

This clone was counted a few times. V usage is TRBV27 and J usage is TRBJ1-5; D remains unclear. V lost 0 bases and J 0 bases, leaving 9 bases between the germline ends. The CDR3 length is 16 residues. Germline V gene lookup returns CDR1 MNHEY and CDR2 SMNVEV (reference sequence). The CDR3 is CASSLSRVDSNQPQHF. In DNA form, the CDR3 reads TGTGCCAGCAGTTTATCGCGGGTCGATAGCAATCAGCCCCAGCATTTT.

On this clone: The same CDR3 also results from other DNA sequences found in this sample. The J gene is TRBJ2-3, the V gene TRBV5-1, with 8 bases matching TRBD2. This CDR3 contains 15 residues. The germline V gene encodes CDR1 SGHRS and CDR2 YFSETQ. J gave up 5 bases and V 0 bases, and 5 bases lay outside the gene matches. The CDR3 reads CASSLGRGGGDTQYF. In DNA, the CDR3 is TGCGCCAGCAGCTTGGGCCGGGGGGGCGGAGATACGCAGTATTTT.

The chain has TRBV7-2 and TRBJ2-3; D gene uncertain. The CDR3 totals 14 residues. Trimming took 4 bases from V and 10 from J, leaving 18 bases between them. Per germline, CDR1 SGHTA and CDR2 FQGNSA. Written as DNA, the CDR3 is TGTGCCAGCAGCTCCCCATCTTTACTAAAGGCGCAGTATTTT. Translation gives CASSSPSLLKAQYF.

The chain recombines TRBV18 with TRBJ1-1, with TRBD1 identical over 7 bases. After removal of 3 bases from V and 6 bases from J, the junction contained 10 bases not matched to a gene. The CDR3 has 15 residues. Germline loops: CDR1 KGHSH, CDR2 LQKENI. CDR3 sequence (DNA): TGTGCCAGCTCACCCAGACAGGGAAAAAACCCTGAAGCTTTCTTT. This encodes CASSPRQGKNPEAFF.

This chain uses TRBV5-1 with TRBJ2-2; 13 nucleotides match TRBD2. Trimming cost V 4 bases and J 6 bases; bases outside gene matches: 6. Looked up from germline, CDR1 is SGHRS and CDR2 is YFSETQ. The CDR3 consists of 16 residues. This chain's CDR3 is CASSHRLAGGSGELFF. The CDR3 DNA follows: TGCGCCAGCAGCCACCGACTAGCGGGAGGTTCCGGGGAGCTGTTTTTT.

This chain links TRBV6-5 with TRBJ1-1; D call uncertain. V lost 0 bases, J lost 2 bases, and 13 bases lay in between. The germline gives CDR1 MNHEY, CDR2 SVGAGI. The length of the CDR3 is 16 residues. CDR3 coding DNA: TGTGCCAGCAGTTACTCGAGGAGGTCGCTTAACACTGAAGCTTTCTTT. The encoded protein is CASSYSRRSLNTEAFF.

The gene calls are TRBV18 and TRBJ2-7; 8 bases are a match to TRBD1. The germline V gene encodes CDR1 KGHSH and CDR2 LQKENI. Trimming took 2 bases from V and 3 from J; bases not matched to a gene: 9. This CDR3 contains 16 residues. Written as DNA, the CDR3 is TGTGCCAGCTCACCAATGAGGGACAGGAGCTTCTACGAGCAGTACTTC. Translated: CASSPMRDRSFYEQYF.

Only one count was recorded for this clone. This same CDR3 is encoded by further DNA sequences in the sample. The rearrangement links TRBV3-1 (or the pseudogene TRBV3-2) to TRBJ2-1, with unresolved D. The CDR3 runs to 13 residues. Germline V gene sequence: CDR1 LGHDT, CDR2 YNNKEL (reference sequence). V was trimmed by 4 bases and J by 5 bases, leaving 9 bases between them. The DNA of the CDR3 is TGTGCCAGCAGCCGAAGAGATAACAATGAGCAGTTCTTC. Translation: CASSRRDNNEQFF.